These T cell receptor beta chains were read from a single sample in a study of cytomegalovirus exposure and HLA in healthy donors. This table comes from immunoSEQ multiplex PCR, and its TCRdb copy is limited to in-frame clones, with some not included. The table shows under 85,000 clones, with 65% to 80% occurring only once. Sequencing used PBMCs. Source of these receptors: a middle-aged man in good health and CMV-seropositive. Both conserved end residues are part of each CDR3. The D gene is left open where the match is weak. The size of a clone is reported for some rows only, either as once, few or many, or as a class for expanded clones.

cdr3_length	d_call	v_call	j_call	clone_size	cdr3_nt	cdr3_aa
16	NA	TRBV27	TRBJ1-2	once	TGTGCCAGCAGTTTATTGTCTCGGGAAAACGACTATGGCTACACCTTC	CASSLLSRENDYGYTF
17	TRBD1	TRBV19	TRBJ1-5	NA	TGTGCCAGTAGCTTGACTCGACAGGGGGCCCTCAATCAGCCCCAGCATTTT	CASSLTRQGALNQPQHF
17	TRBD1	TRBV7-8	TRBJ2-6	once	TGTGCCAGCAGCTACTCAGGGGGCTCGGTTTGGGCCAACGTCCTGACTTTC	CASSYSGGSVWANVLTF
13	NA	TRBV19	TRBJ2-5	NA	TGTGCCAGTACTGACGGAGGACAAGAGACCCAGTACTTC	CASTDGGQETQYF
14	NA	TRBV18	TRBJ1-1	NA	TGTGCCAGCTCACCACCGGGCAGCTTGGCGGAAGCTTTCTTT	CASSPPGSLAEAFF
13	TRBD2	TRBV19	TRBJ2-7	NA	TGTGCCACCGGGAGCGGGGAGAACTACGAGCAGTACTTC	CATGSGENYEQYF
15	TRBD1	TRBV7-7	TRBJ2-1	NA	TGTGCTAGCAGCTTGGACAGGGGGCAACACAATGAGCAGTTCTTC	CASSLDRGQHNEQFF
15	NA	TRBV23-1	TRBJ1-2	NA	TGCGCCAGCAGTCAATCAATGTCAGGGAACTATGGCTACACCTTC	CASSQSMSGNYGYTF
18	NA	TRBV7-2	TRBJ2-3	once	TGTGCCAGCAGCCGTCGGAGCGGCCTCCTCGGGGGCACAGATACGCAGTATTTT	CASSRRSGLLGGTDTQYF
16	NA	TRBV4-1	TRBJ2-6	few	TGCGCCAGCAGCAAGGGGCAGGGGCCTGGGGCCAACGTCCTGACTTTC	CASSKGQGPGANVLTF